This record looks at one TCR beta chain sequence and its context. The data stem from a study of control samples from healthy donors and cancer patients. The data were produced by immunoSEQ multiplex PCR, yet TCRdb's version contains in-frame clones alone and is incomplete. The sample lists approximately 69,000 clones, about 92% occurring once. The clonotype was recovered from a man aged 55 to 70 with colorectal cancer. The specimen sequenced was PBMCs.

The CDR3 loop reads CASWGLAGGWNTELFF. CDR3 DNA: TGTGCCAGCTGGGGACTAGCGGGGGGTTGGAACACGGAGCTGTTTTTT. The rearrangement joins TRBV11-2 to TRBJ2-2; 15 positions agree with TRBD2. The CDR3 runs to 16 residues. Germline V gives CDR1 SGHAT, CDR2 FQNNGV. The V gene end was trimmed by 8 bases and the J gene end by 10 bases; junction bases not matched to a gene: 11. The whole variable domain, remainder taken from reference TRBV11-2 and TRBJ2-2, is EAGVAQSPRYKIIEKRQSVAFWCNPISGHATLYWYQQILGQGPKLLIQFQNNGVVDDSQLPKDRFSAERLKGVDSTLKIQPAKLEDSAVYLCASWGLAGGWNTELFFGEGSRLTVL.